These 8 T cell receptor beta chains were all obtained from the same sample, sequenced in a study of T cell repertoires in cytomegalovirus infection (dated by TCRdb to about 2019). The instrument given in TCRdb is Illumina HiSeq 1500. TCRdb reworked the public reads: Q25 trimming with fastp, MiXCR clone assembly, productive beta chains retained. Rows are unified per CDR3 protein, each entry keeping the most common DNA and genes. The sample profile shows about 500,000 distinct CDR3 sequences; 33% of them were found once. The ten largest clonotypes hold 17% of the sample. The treatment or condition label for this specimen denotes: in vitro stimulation with specific CMV peptide epitopes to enrich CMV-specific T cells. Their recognized antigens are unknown. The material was cultured PBMCs, obtained from culture after CMV antigen stimulation. The receptors derive from a human donor in good health (CMV status not recorded). Some clones in this sample may be carry-over from other donors' samples.

This clonotype was seen many times. The chain joins TRBV12-3 or TRBV12-4 to TRBJ2-1, with 8 bases that match TRBD2. Germline trimming cut 5 bases from V and 9 bases from J; bases unmatched to any gene: 9. This CDR3 spans 14 amino acids. In DNA form, the CDR3 reads TGTGCCAGCAGTCCCACGGGACTAGGGGTTGAGCAGTTCTTC. It is translated as CASSPTGLGVEQFF.

This rearrangement joins TRBV11-2 to TRBJ2-2; TRBD1 is a possible D gene (6 bases). The V gene's germline CDR1 is SGHAT and CDR2 FQNNGV. The V and J ends lost 5 bases and 1 base respectively, with 14 bases between them. There are 16 residues in the CDR3. The CDR3 loop reads CASSHKATGNTGELFF. The DNA for the CDR3 is TGTGCCAGCAGCCATAAAGCGACAGGGAACACCGGGGAGCTGTTTTTT.

This clonotype occurred once. The chain recombines TRBV10-3 with TRBJ2-1; 7 bases align to TRBD2. Unmatched junction bases numbered 3, after V lost 3 bases and J lost 7 bases. The CDR3 runs to 13 residues. Germline V gene sequence: CDR1 ENHRY, CDR2 SYGVKD. CDR3 in DNA: TGTGCCATCAGTGAAGGCGGGAGAAATGAGCAGTTCTTC. Protein sequence: CAISEGGRNEQFF.

The V call is TRBV6-5, the J call TRBJ2-7; 10 bases line up with TRBD1. Germline V gene lookup returns CDR1 MNHEY and CDR2 SVGAGI. Unmatched junction bases numbered 5, after V lost 6 bases and J lost 0 bases. This CDR3 is 15 amino acids long. CDR3 coding DNA: TGTGCCAGCAGGAGGGGACAGGGGCCCTCCTACGAGCAGTACGTC. Its translation is CASRRGQGPSYEQYV.

A few counts support this clonotype. V usage is TRBV6-2 or TRBV6-3 and J usage is TRBJ1-1; the D is unclear. The germline V gene has CDR1 MNHEY and CDR2 SVGEGT. V was cut by 2 bases and J by 2 bases, with 6 bases left in between. CDR3 size: 13 residues. CDR3 protein: CASSYVFNTEAFF. CDR3 coding DNA: TGTGCCAGCAGTTACGTCTTCAACACTGAAGCTTTCTTT.

The chain is built from TRBV11-2 and TRBJ1-1; D unresolved. The CDR3 has 14 amino acids. Germline CDR1 and CDR2: SGHAT and FQNNGV. Trimming shortened V by 0 bases and J by 2 bases, and 7 bases separated the two germline ends. CDR3 loop: CASSLDMVNTEAFF. For the CDR3, the DNA is TGTGCCAGCAGCTTAGACATGGTAAACACTGAAGCTTTCTTT.

This clonotype was picked up many times. V gene TRBV11-2 combines with J gene TRBJ2-5; D may be TRBD2 (6 bases). The last part of the DNA fits TRBJ2-3 better; the J call may be wrong. The germline CDR1 and CDR2 sequences are SGHAT and FQNNGV. The CDR3 runs to 12 residues. CDR3 residues: CASSLDRETQYF. As DNA, the CDR3 is TGTGCCAGCAGTTTGGACCGGGAGACGCAGTATTTT.

This chain links TRBV28 with TRBJ1-1; D is uncertain. Trimming removed 6 bases at V and 7 bases at J, with 21 bases between. The CDR3 sequence is 15 residues long. Germline assignment: CDR1 MDHEN and CDR2 SYDVKM. The CDR3 here is CASRPPLGTQLEAFF. The CDR3, as DNA: TGTGCCAGCAGGCCGCCTCTTGGCACTCAGCTTGAAGCTTTCTTT.